This entry lists 8 T cell receptor beta chains sequenced from one sample in a study of response to subunit inactivated influenza vaccine (dated by TCRdb to the late 2010s). Libraries were constructed by RT-PCR. The sequencer listed for this sample is Illumina HiSeq 2500. TCRdb trimmed the raw reads at Q25, called clones with MiXCR and kept productive beta chains. All rows with the same CDR3 protein become a single entry with the most common DNA and genes. For this sample the table gives 500,000 to 550,000 distinct CDR3 sequences, of which approximately 7.3% were detected only once. Clones ranked in the top ten supply around 14% of the sample. The sequenced sample was PBMCs from blood, obtained roughly 24 months after vaccination. All receptors derive from a man in his fifties or sixties who received an inactivated influenza vaccine. Donor details come from another sample of the same person, matched by shared clones.

This clonotype came up many times. The chain is built from TRBV20-1 and TRBJ2-1; D remains unclear. The CDR3 consists of 11 residues. Germline assignment: CDR1 DFQATT and CDR2 SNEGSKA (reference sequence). Between the trimmed V and J ends, which lost 6 bases and 5 bases, there was a span of 8 bases. Here the CDR3 DNA reads TGCAGTGCCGGCCTTCACAATGAGCAGTTCTTC. Amino acids: CSAGLHNEQFF.

This clonotype was found many times. V is TRBV14 and J is TRBJ2-7; D is perhaps TRBD2 (6 bases). Germline assignment: CDR1 SGHDN and CDR2 FVKESK. V was trimmed by 5 bases and J by 2 bases, leaving 16 bases between them. CDR3 length: 15 amino acids. CDR3 sequence (DNA): TGTGCCAGCAGCTCCGGAGGGTCCCAACCCTACGAGCAGTACTTC. It is translated as CASSSGGSQPYEQYF.

This clonotype showed up many times. V and J are TRBV4-3 and TRBJ2-1; 12 bases fit TRBD2. Germline V lookup: CDR1 LGHNA, CDR2 YSLEER. There are 15 residues in the CDR3. Trimming cost V 4 bases and J 5 bases; bases outside gene matches: 3. For the CDR3, the DNA is TGCGCCAGCAGCCCTAGCGGGAGGGAGGACAATGAGCAGTTCTTC. It translates to CASSPSGREDNEQFF.

This clonotype appeared a few times. The V and J genes are TRBV28 and TRBJ1-1, with D hard to call. Germline-derived CDR1 and CDR2 are MDHEN and SYDVKM. This CDR3 comprises 14 residues. Between the trimmed V and J ends, which lost 3 bases and 1 base, there was a span of 9 bases. CDR3 coding DNA: TGTGCCAGCAGTTTGATCTTTACGAACACTGAAGCTTTCTTT. It encodes CASSLIFTNTEAFF.

The chain recombines TRBV7-2 with TRBJ2-3, with D tentatively TRBD1 (6 bases). V shed 1 base and J shed 7 bases, with 15 bases lying between them. The CDR3 contains 15 residues. Looked up from germline, CDR1 is SGHTA and CDR2 is FQGNSA. The CDR3 DNA reads as TGTGCCAGCAGCTTAGGAGGGGGAGAAAGGTATACGCAGTATTTT. It yields the protein CASSLGGGERYTQYF.

Only a few counts were recorded for this clonotype. This chain joins TRBV20-1 and TRBJ2-5; 8 bases are a match to TRBD1. The germline CDR1 and CDR2 sequences are DFQATT and SNEGSKA (reference sequence). This CDR3 contains 15 residues. Trimming removed 1 base from V and 4 bases from J; junction bases left unmatched: 8. The CDR3 spells CSARGDRYPPETQYF. CDR3 bases: TGCAGTGCTAGAGGGGACAGGTACCCCCCAGAGACCCAGTACTTC.

This clonotype was detected a few times. The CDR3 DNA follows: TGTGCCATCAGTGACGTAGCGGGAGGCCCCGAGGAGTATTTT. It encodes CAISDVAGGPEEYF. This chain joins TRBV10-3 and TRBJ2-3; 10 nucleotides line up with TRBD2. CDR3 length equals 14 residues. V lost 3 bases, J lost 13 bases, and 10 bases stayed unmatched. Germline CDR1 and CDR2: ENHRY and SYGVKD.

In its sample, this clonotype was seen many times. V is TRBV7-8 and J is TRBJ2-2; D may match TRBD1 or TRBD2 (5 bases each). Germline V lookup: CDR1 SGHVS, CDR2 FQNEAQ. V gave up 5 bases and J gave up 0 bases, with 10 bases separating them. The CDR3 runs 15 residues. The CDR3 protein is CASSLGTTNTGELFF. CDR3 sequence (DNA): TGTGCCAGCAGCCTTGGGACCACGAACACCGGGGAGCTGTTTTTT.